The clone carrying this T cell receptor beta chain was seen more than once but under ten times. This sample was taken from a study of blood T cell repertoires in COVID-19. Across the study: Acute-phase and convalescent COVID-19 samples originated in the United States, Italy and Spain. From T cells, B-cell-depleted T cells, or PBMCs came the material, which was cDNA or gDNA.

There are 15 residues in the CDR3. The germline CDR1 and CDR2 sequences are SGHTA and FQGNSA. The V gene end was trimmed by 5 bases and the J gene end by 0 bases; junction bases not matched to a gene: 6. Clones were read by immunoSEQ multiplex PCR, and TCRdb kept only the in-frame ones, dropping some. The sample holds some 150,000 clones, under 90% seen once. The rearrangement links TRBV7-2 to TRBJ1-1; 7 bases are shared with TRBD1. The sequenced sample was peripheral blood. This receptor was identified in a human donor in a cohort sampled during active COVID-19. DNA for the CDR3: TGTGCCAGCAGCACATACAGGGGAATGAACACTGAAGCTTTCTTT. Its translation: CASSTYRGMNTEAFF.